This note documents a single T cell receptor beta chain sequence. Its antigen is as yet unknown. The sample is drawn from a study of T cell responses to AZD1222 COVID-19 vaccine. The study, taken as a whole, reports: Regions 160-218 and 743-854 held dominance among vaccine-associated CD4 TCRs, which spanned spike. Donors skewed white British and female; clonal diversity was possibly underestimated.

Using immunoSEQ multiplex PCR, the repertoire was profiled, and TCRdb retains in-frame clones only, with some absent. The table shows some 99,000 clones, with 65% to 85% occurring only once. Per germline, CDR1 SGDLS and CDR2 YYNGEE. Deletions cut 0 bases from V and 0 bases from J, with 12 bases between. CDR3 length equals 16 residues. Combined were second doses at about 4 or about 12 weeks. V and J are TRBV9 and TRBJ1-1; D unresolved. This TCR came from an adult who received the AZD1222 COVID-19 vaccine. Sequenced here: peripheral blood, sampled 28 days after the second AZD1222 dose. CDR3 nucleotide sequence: TGTGCCAGCAGCGTAGGTTACCAACTGATGAACACTGAAGCTTTCTTT. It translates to CASSVGYQLMNTEAFF.